This TCR beta chain was sequenced during a study of identical twins. Study-level results: While abundant cord blood beta clonotypes carried fewer insertions, memory repertoires showed no such pattern. Cross-sectional statistics, not tracking of the same donors, supported the conclusions.

V dropped 8 bases and J dropped 2 bases, with 7 bases sitting between them. CDR3 length: 11 amino acids. Germline V gene lookup returns CDR1 MDHEN and CDR2 SYDVKM. Via MiXCR, TCRdb re-called the 5' RACE reads, giving one row per CDR3 protein. In the table there are around 680,000 distinct CDR3 sequences, about 9.4% of which are singletons. In this sample, this clonotype turned up many times. The target antigen is unknown. Healthy Caucasians were all of the donors. A further study also used this sample, focusing on yellow fever vaccine responses in identical twins.

The specimen sequenced was PBMCs. The J gene is TRBJ2-7, the V gene TRBV28; unclear D gene. The TCR originated in a woman under 30 in good health. In DNA form, the CDR3 reads TGTGCCAGCCTCGGACCCTACGAGCAGTACTTC. Translating it yields CASLGPYEQYF.